This TCR beta chain was profiled in a study of early T cells in non-severe SARS-CoV-2 infection (dated by TCRdb to the early 2020s). With respect to the entire study: Because TCR sequencing was done on bulk RNA from unsorted whole blood, the alpha and beta chains could not be paired. What the work shows at the level of the full study, not this receptor alone: Matching against VDJdb was skewed toward anti-spike CD8 responses, likely underestimated virus-specific expansions, and missed private and CD4 specificities.

This was a case-control study nested in a cohort of healthcare workers in London, UK, who had nasopharyngeal swab PCR tests and blood samples taken every week. Between 23 and 31 March 2020, the week of the UK lockdown, healthcare workers were enrolled and then followed up weekly for as long as 16 weeks. A few counts support this clonotype. The antigen it binds to is not known. Nothing much larger sits one base from this clone, and base qualities are not available. The library relied on 5' RACE. Instrument on record: NextSeq 500. In the TCR library protocol, unique molecular identifiers were attached to individual cDNA molecules to correct for PCR bias and sequencing error. TCR alpha and beta chains were both sequenced, and the abundances of alpha and beta sequences in each sample were closely correlated with each other. As for the original processing: Decombinator V4 was used to annotate the V gene, J gene and CDR3 of the TCR sequences. TCRs were defined as expanded if a significant change between any two time points was detected under a Poisson model with p below 0.0001. TCR abundances were normalised to the total number of TCRs sequenced in each sample and reported as counts per million. MAIT TCRs were defined by TRAV1-2 paired with TRAJ12, TRAJ20 or TRAJ33, and iNKT TCRs by TRAV10 paired with TRAJ18. A search of VDJdb, accessed on 1 November 2021, was run for TCRs annotated to CMV, EBV and SARS-CoV-2, with TCRs annotated for multiple antigens excluded. TCRdb's own reprocessing of the public reads used fastp at Q25 and MiXCR and kept productive beta chains. Duplicate CDR3 protein sequences are folded into a single record with the most common DNA and genes. TCRdb's processing, not the study's, gives the V and J calls here. The sample table lists tens of thousands of distinct CDR3 sequences, 15% to 20% of them with a count of one. The ten largest clones add up to roughly 10% of the sample.

V sheds 8 bases and J sheds 2 bases, leaving 18 bases between their ends. The germline V gene (reference sequence) yields LNHNV for CDR1 and YYDKDF for CDR2. The CDR3 measures 15 amino acids from cysteine to phenylalanine. The CDR3 DNA has 45 bases and is translated from base 1. This sequence uses TRBV15 and TRBJ1-2; confidence is insufficient to name the D gene. This clonotype originated in an adult who was a healthcare worker with PCR-confirmed SARS-CoV-2 infection or an uninfected control (not recorded which). The sequences come from whole blood, collected at baseline. This receptor has the CDR3 CATRRSGFGNYGYTF. Read as DNA, the sequence is TGTGCCACCCGACGGTCGGGATTCGGAAACTATGGCTACACCTTC.